The 11 T cell receptor beta chains below all came from one sample that was sequenced in a study of cytomegalovirus exposure and HLA in healthy donors. Sequencing was performed with immunoSEQ multiplex PCR; in TCRdb, only in-frame clones are kept and a portion is missing. The table includes a few hundred thousand clones, 80% to 90% detected once. Sequenced input: PBMCs. The source of these receptors is a woman under 30 in good health and CMV-seronegative.

This sequence joins TRBV7-2 and TRBJ1-2; TRBD1 is a possible D gene (6 bases). Germline CDR1 is SGHTA and CDR2 is FQGNSA. Trimming cost V 4 bases and J 2 bases, with 11 bases left between them. The length of the CDR3 is 14 residues. CDR3 region: CASSSVTGNYGYTF. DNA of the CDR3: TGTGCCAGCAGCTCAGTCACAGGGAACTATGGCTACACCTTC. The variable domain in full, completed from reference TRBV7-2 and TRBJ1-2, reads GAGVSQSPSNKVTEKGKDVELRCDPISGHTALYWYRQSLGQGLEFLIYFQGNSAPDKSGLPSDRFSAERTGGSVSTLTIQRTQQEDSAVYLCASSSVTGNYGYTFGSGTRLTVV.

The V call is TRBV15, the J call TRBJ2-1; 13 bases agree with TRBD2. Germline CDR1 LNHNV, CDR2 YYDKDF (reference sequence). CDR3 size: 16 residues. V trimming: 9 bases; J trimming: 5 bases; junction bases outside the gene matches: 10. As DNA, the CDR3 is TGTGCCACGAGCTCGCCGGGACTAGCGGGAAACAATGAGCAGTTCTTC. Translated: CATSSPGLAGNNEQFF.

The chain uses TRBV6-5 and TRBJ1-1; D is undetermined. The germline gives CDR1 MNHEY, CDR2 SVGAGI. The CDR3 is 15 residues long. The ends were cut back, 0 bases at V and 6 bases at J, with 14 bases in the middle. The CDR3: CASSYSIAVNSEAFF. The CDR3 DNA reads as TGTGCCAGCAGTTACTCGATTGCTGTTAACTCTGAAGCTTTCTTT.

CDR3 loop: CASSYRGQGNQPQHF. The CDR3 DNA reads as TGTGCCAGCAGTTACCGGGGACAGGGCAATCAGCCCCAGCATTTT. The chain uses TRBV6-6 and TRBJ1-5; 8 bases align to TRBD1. V dropped 2 bases and J dropped 2; count of bases not matched to a gene: 2. There are 15 residues in the CDR3. In germline, CDR1 is MNHNY, CDR2 SVGAGI (reference sequence).

The chain has TRBV4-2 and TRBJ2-7; 10 nucleotides agree with TRBD2. This CDR3 spans 17 amino acids. Trimming cost V 0 bases and J 4 bases; bases outside gene matches: 9. CDR1 and CDR2 (germline): LGHNA, YNFKEQ. CDR3 sequence: CASSQDLVAGGWYEQYF. The DNA for the CDR3 is TGTGCCAGCAGCCAAGATCTGGTAGCGGGAGGATGGTACGAGCAGTACTTC.

This chain links TRBV13 with TRBJ2-1; maybe TRBD2 (6 bases). The CDR3 is 13 amino acids. The germline V and J ends were trimmed by 7 bases and 6 bases, with 13 bases remaining between them. From germline, CDR1 is PRHDT and CDR2 FYEKMQ (reference sequence). The CDR3: CASKVSGPNEQFF. The DNA for the CDR3 is TGTGCCAGCAAGGTTAGCGGTCCCAATGAGCAGTTCTTC.

J is TRBJ1-1 and V is TRBV6-1; perhaps TRBD1 as D (5 bases). The CDR3 has 15 residues. Per the germline V gene, CDR1 is MNHNS and CDR2 is SASEGT. The V gene lost 2 bases and the J gene lost 0 bases, with 10 bases spanning the gap. This CDR3 is CASSELGGMNTEAFF. The CDR3 DNA follows: TGTGCCAGCAGTGAATTGGGGGGGATGAACACTGAAGCTTTCTTT.

This chain connects TRBV2 to TRBJ2-7, with 8 bases fitting TRBD2. Germline V gene sequence: CDR1 SNHLY, CDR2 FYNNEI. The junction had 1 base not matched to a gene; V was cut back by 8 bases and J by 4 bases. The CDR3 totals 11 residues. The CDR3 nucleotides are TGTGCCAGCGGGACTAGTTACGAGCAGTACTTC. This sequence encodes CASGTSYEQYF.

The count of this clone is one. The V call is TRBV11-2, the J call TRBJ2-4; D gene uncertain. This CDR3 spans 14 amino acids. Germline-derived CDR1 and CDR2 are SGHAT and FQNNGV. V dropped 4 bases and J dropped 8 bases, with 15 bases sitting between them. CDR3 in amino acids: CASSSIEDWDIQYF. In DNA form, the CDR3 reads TGTGCCAGCAGCTCCATAGAGGATTGGGACATTCAGTACTTC.

The J gene is TRBJ2-7, the V gene TRBV9; 7 nucleotides match TRBD1. The length of the CDR3 is 13 residues. Germline V CDR1 and CDR2: SGDLS, YYNGEE. V shed 2 bases and J 2 bases; nucleotides not matched to a gene: 1. DNA of the CDR3: TGTGCCAGCAGCGTCACAGGGGCCTACGAGCAGTACTTC. Translated, it gives CASSVTGAYEQYF.

The chain links TRBV4-3 to TRBJ2-7; 10 positions match TRBD2. The germline V gene has CDR1 LGHNA and CDR2 YSLEER. V lost 4 bases to trimming and J lost 5 bases; unmatched junction nucleotides: 8. The CDR3 runs 15 residues. The CDR3 nucleotides read TGCGCCAGCAGCCCGCGGCTAGCGGGGGCCGACGAGCAGTACTTC. This encodes CASSPRLAGADEQYF.